The 28 T cell receptor beta chains below were found in one sample sequenced in a study of immune evolution from preneoplasia to lung adenocarcinoma (dated by TCRdb to about 2021). The method was the immunoSEQ multiplex PCR assay. In its TCRdb copy, this immuneACCESS table keeps in-frame sequences only and misses some clones. Where compared with another copy, unresolved V genes explain less than half of these, and the others have no known cause. In this sample the table shows about 1,800 clones, around 78% of which occur a single time. The biggest ten clones account for about 15% of the sample. The specimen was FFPE atypical adenomatous hyperplasia tissue from the lung. The sample's cell subset or site, from its label and the paper: atypical adenomatous hyperplasia (AAH), lung preneoplasia. These receptors all stem from a person in their 70s with lung adenocarcinoma.

The chain combines TRBV6-5 with TRBJ2-5; no clear D. CDR1 and CDR2 (germline): MNHEY, SVGAGI. The germline V and J ends were trimmed by 6 bases and 3 bases, with 11 bases remaining between them. The CDR3 is 13 amino acids. As DNA, the CDR3 is TGTGCCAGCAGGATTCGGTGGGAAGAGACCCAGTACTTC. Encoded protein: CASRIRWEETQYF.

This rearrangement joins TRBV5-1 to TRBJ2-7; 9 bases agree with TRBD2. Trimming removed 7 bases from V and 0 bases from J; junction bases left unmatched: 5. The CDR3 has 14 amino acids. Germline V gene data show CDR1 as SGHRS and CDR2 as YFSETQ. The CDR3 nucleotides read TGCGCCAGCGGATATAGCGGGAGCTCCTACGAGCAGTACTTC. Translation gives CASGYSGSSYEQYF.

This clone was counted only a few times. J is TRBJ2-3 and V is TRBV29-1, with 11 bases that match TRBD2. There are 15 residues in the CDR3. The V segment lost 4 bases and the J segment 4 bases; nucleotides outside the gene matches: 7. Germline V CDR1 and CDR2: SQVTM, ANQGSEA. The CDR3 DNA sequence: TGCAGCGTTGGGGGACTAGCGGAGGGTCCAGATACGCAGTATTTT. Its protein is CSVGGLAEGPDTQYF.

The chain has TRBV7-9 and TRBJ2-7, with D unresolved. Per the germline V gene, CDR1 is SEHNR and CDR2 is FQNEAQ (reference sequence). Trimming cost V 4 bases and J 2 bases, with 15 bases left between them. The CDR3 contains 15 residues. CDR3 loop: CASSSIVSQTYEQYF. CDR3 DNA sequence: TGTGCCAGCAGCTCGATAGTATCCCAAACCTACGAGCAGTACTTC.

The chain recombines TRBV6-1 with TRBJ2-5, with TRBD2 matching over 9 bases. The CDR3 runs 16 residues. V shed 3 bases and J 7 bases; nucleotides not matched to a gene: 12. Germline CDR1 is MNHNS and CDR2 is SASEGT. The CDR3 DNA reads TGTGCCAGCAGTGAGGGGGCTAGCGGGACTCGGGGGACCCAGTACTTC. It codes for CASSEGASGTRGTQYF.

The chain couples TRBV30 to TRBJ1-2, with 8 bases that match TRBD1. The CDR3 runs 14 residues. In germline, CDR1 is GTSNPN, CDR2 SVGIG (reference sequence). V lost 2 bases to trimming and J lost 4 bases; unmatched junction nucleotides: 6. CDR3 coding DNA: TGTGCCTGGAGTTGGGCAGGGGGCGGCTATGGCTACACCTTC. Amino acids: CAWSWAGGGYGYTF.

The chain joins TRBV5-1 to TRBJ2-5, with D perhaps TRBD1 (6 bases). The V end was cut by 4 bases, the J end by 1 base, with 14 bases between. The germline gives CDR1 SGHRS, CDR2 YFSETQ. The CDR3 sequence is 15 residues long. The CDR3 nucleotides are TGCGCCAGCAGCAGAATGACAGGTATCCAAGAGACCCAGTACTTC. Its protein product is CASSRMTGIQETQYF.

The chain is built from TRBV29-1 and TRBJ1-1, with TRBD1 as a possible D gene (5 bases). The germline gives CDR1 SQVTM, CDR2 ANQGSEA. Between the trimmed V and J ends, which lost 7 bases and 1 base, there was a span of 19 bases. The CDR3 has 15 amino acids. Here the CDR3 DNA reads TGCAGCGCCGCCGGGGCCTTAGGTGGGAACACTGAAGCTTTCTTT. This translates into CSAAGALGGNTEAFF.

The chain employs TRBV6-5 and TRBJ2-3; tentatively, D is TRBD2 (6 bases). Trimming removed 8 bases at V and 7 bases at J, with 19 bases between. This CDR3 contains 14 residues. Germline loops: CDR1 MNHEY, CDR2 SVGAGI. CDR3 nucleotides: TGTGCCAGCTCCGGGACTTCTAGGGCCCATACGCAGTATTTT. It translates to CASSGTSRAHTQYF.

This clone was seen only once. This chain connects TRBV2 to TRBJ1-1, with a weak D call TRBD1 (6 bases). The CDR3 is 14 residues long. V lost 9 bases and J lost 5, with 19 bases in between. Germline V CDR1 and CDR2: SNHLY, FYNNEI. The CDR3 nucleotides read TGTGCCAGAAAGGGAAGGGGGTGGGGAACTGAAGCTTTCTTT. Translating it yields CARKGRGWGTEAFF.

This sequence joins TRBV11-3 and TRBJ2-2; D is unresolved. Germline V gene lookup returns CDR1 SGHNT and CDR2 YENEEA. Trimming took off 2 bases at V and 2 bases at J, with 6 bases between the two ends. The CDR3 totals 14 residues. The CDR3 region is CASSLSDNTGELFF. The CDR3 nucleotides read TGTGCCAGCAGCTTATCAGACAACACCGGGGAGCTGTTTTTT.

CDR3 in DNA: TGTGCCAGTCATTCCCACTATGGCTACACCTTC. Its translation: CASHSHYGYTF. This chain connects TRBV6-5 to TRBJ1-2; D is unresolved. V lost 9 bases and J 3 bases, leaving 8 bases between the germline ends. Germline-derived CDR1 and CDR2 are MNHEY and SVGAGI. This CDR3 contains 11 residues.

CDR3 sequence: CARAGLRGTGTPNTGELFF. CDR3 in DNA: TGTGCCAGAGCAGGTCTTAGGGGAACCGGGACACCCAACACCGGGGAGCTGTTTTTT. V gene TRBV2 combines with J gene TRBJ2-2; TRBD1 is a possible D gene (6 bases). The CDR3 consists of 19 residues. Trimming cost V 9 bases and J 2 bases, with 28 bases left between them. From germline, CDR1 is SNHLY and CDR2 FYNNEI. The complete variable domain, with remaining parts taken from reference TRBV2 and TRBJ2-2, reads EPEVTQTPSHQVTQMGQEVILRCVPISNHLYFYWYRQILGQKVEFLVSFYNNEISEKSEIFDDQFSVERPDGSNFTLKIRSTKLEDSAMYFCARAGLRGTGTPNTGELFFGEGSRLTVL.

The chain is built from TRBV7-9 and TRBJ2-7; the D gene is possibly TRBD2 (5 bases). This CDR3 has 15 amino acids. The V gene lost 3 bases and the J gene lost 3 bases, with 15 bases spanning the gap. In germline, CDR1 is SEHNR, CDR2 FQNEAQ (reference sequence). The CDR3 loop reads CASSLPGAGRYEQYF. The CDR3 region has the DNA TGTGCCAGCAGCTTGCCGGGCGCGGGTCGCTACGAGCAGTACTTC.

The V gene is TRBV10-1, the J gene TRBJ2-7; 7 bases align to TRBD2. V was pared by 3 bases and J by 5 bases, with 4 bases of the junction left unmatched. The germline V gene has CDR1 WNHNN and CDR2 SYGVQD (reference sequence). The CDR3 extends over 13 amino acids. Here the CDR3 reads CASSEAGRDEQYF. CDR3 in DNA: TGCGCCAGCAGTGAAGCAGGGAGGGACGAGCAGTACTTC.

The chain has TRBV11-2 and TRBJ2-3, with D unclear. This CDR3 spans 13 amino acids. V was shortened by 1 base and J by 5 bases, with 7 bases between the two germline ends. In germline, CDR1 is SGHAT, CDR2 FQNNGV. In DNA, the CDR3 is TGTGCCAGCAGCTTAGTTGGGAAAGATACGCAGTATTTT. Encoded protein: CASSLVGKDTQYF.

The chain employs TRBV19 and TRBJ2-1; 11 nucleotides match TRBD2. Trimming cost V 7 bases and J 5 bases; bases outside gene matches: 13. Per the germline V gene, CDR1 is LNHDA and CDR2 is SQIVND (reference sequence). The CDR3 runs 17 residues. This CDR3 is CASTDRLAGRSDNEQFF. The CDR3 nucleotides are TGTGCCAGTACCGACCGACTAGCGGGAAGGTCAGACAATGAGCAGTTCTTC.

The chain combines TRBV9 with TRBJ2-1, with 11 bases that match TRBD2. This CDR3 is 17 amino acids long. Germline-derived CDR1 and CDR2 are SGDLS and YYNGEE. The J segment lost 9 bases and the V segment lost 4 bases, leaving 15 bases of the junction unmatched. In nucleotides, the CDR3 is TGTGCCAGCAGCCACTCTCGTTTAGCGGGAGGGCAGACTGAGCAGTTCTTC. Protein sequence: CASSHSRLAGGQTEQFF.

This clone appeared a single time. The chain combines TRBV11-3 with TRBJ1-1; 7 bases agree with TRBD1. There are 14 residues in the CDR3. With V trimmed by 0 bases and J by 7 bases, 5 bases remained unmatched. Germline CDR1 is SGHNT and CDR2 is YENEEA. The CDR3 nucleotides are TGTGCCAGCAGCTTAGAAGAACGGACAGGTGAAGCTTTCTTT. This gives the protein CASSLEERTGEAFF.

The rearrangement links TRBV29-1 to TRBJ2-1, with D unclear. The CDR3 sequence is 10 residues long. From germline, CDR1 is SQVTM and CDR2 ANQGSEA. Trimming cost V 6 bases and J 8 bases, with 8 bases left between them. CDR3 loop: CSVIQHEQFF. The CDR3 DNA reads as TGCAGCGTAATCCAACATGAGCAGTTCTTC.

J is TRBJ2-1 and V is TRBV1; the D segment call TRBD2 is taken from the table without a DNA check. TRBV1 counts as a pseudogene. This CDR3 contains 18 residues. Written as DNA, the CDR3 is TGCACCAGCAGCCAAGATTCGGGGACTAGCGGGAGGAACAATGAGCAGTTCTTC. It encodes CTSSQDSGTSGRNNEQFF.

The chain has TRBV20-1 and TRBJ1-1; 8 bases are a match to TRBD1. V trimming: 6 bases; J trimming: 11 bases; junction bases outside the gene matches: 5. CDR3 length equals 10 residues. Germline V CDR1 and CDR2: DFQATT, SNEGSKA (reference sequence). CDR3 protein: CSARDRWAFF. Here the CDR3 DNA reads TGCAGTGCAAGGGACAGGTGGGCTTTCTTT.

This chain connects TRBV5-8 to TRBJ2-7; D remains unclear. CDR3 size: 13 residues. Germline V gene data show CDR1 as SGHTS and CDR2 as YDEGEE. V lost 4 bases and J lost 3, with 11 bases in between. CDR3 DNA: TGTGCCAGCAGCACCCGAATGGGCTACGAGCAGTACTTC. It is translated as CASSTRMGYEQYF.

The chain links TRBV14 to TRBJ1-2; 8 positions agree with TRBD1. CDR1 and CDR2 (germline): SGHDN, FVKESK. Trimming at V came to 1 base and at J to 4 bases, leaving 2 bases not matched to a gene. The CDR3 totals 14 residues. CDR3 sequence reads: CASSQVTGGYGYTF. CDR3 bases: TGTGCCAGCAGCCAAGTTACAGGGGGCTATGGCTACACCTTC.

The chain is built from TRBV10-2 and TRBJ2-5; maybe TRBD2 (5 bases). The length of the CDR3 is 14 residues. V lost 0 bases, J lost 5 bases, and 10 bases lay in between. Germline CDR1 is WSHSY and CDR2 is SAAADI. CDR3 protein: CASSESRARETQYF. The CDR3 coding sequence is TGCGCCAGCAGTGAGTCGAGGGCCAGGGAGACCCAGTACTTC.

This clone was counted a single time. V usage is TRBV11-3 and J usage is TRBJ2-5; D possibly corresponds to TRBD2 (5 bases). Germline CDR1 reads SGHNT; CDR2 reads YENEEA. The CDR3 consists of 14 residues. Trimming cost V 5 bases and J 2 bases, with 12 bases left between them. The CDR3 DNA follows: TGTGCCAGCAGCCTCGACCCGGGGCAAGAGACCCAGTACTTC. Encoded protein: CASSLDPGQETQYF.

The V and J genes are TRBV28 and TRBJ2-1; possibly TRBD2 for D (7 bases). This CDR3 spans 18 amino acids. V was shortened by 3 bases and J by 5 bases, with 23 bases between the two germline ends. The germline V gene encodes CDR1 MDHEN and CDR2 SYDVKM. DNA for the CDR3: TGTGCCAGCAGTTTCCTCCGGGGGGCTAGCTATCCCCACAATGAGCAGTTCTTC. Its protein product is CASSFLRGASYPHNEQFF.

This clone was seen more than once but under ten times. Other DNA sequences of this sample code for an identical CDR3. The rearrangement links TRBV7-3 to TRBJ2-5; D is possibly TRBD2 (6 bases). V was shortened by 5 bases and J by 1 base, with 11 bases between the two germline ends. The length of the CDR3 is 14 residues. Germline V gives CDR1 SGHTA, CDR2 FQGTGA. The CDR3 loop reads CASSAGGSQETQYF. DNA for the CDR3: TGTGCCAGCAGCGCCGGGGGAAGCCAAGAGACCCAGTACTTC. Complete variable domain (other parts from reference TRBV7-3 and TRBJ2-5): GAGVSQTPSNKVTEKGKYVELRCDPISGHTALYWYRQSLGQGPEFLIYFQGTGAADDSGLPNDRFFAVRPEGSVSTLKIQRTERGDSAVYLCASSAGGSQETQYFGPGTRLLVL.